The source of this T cell receptor beta chain is a study of shared clonotypes between healthy human individuals. Study-wide results and limits: Several donors showed sharing of approximately 5% of naive CD4 clonotypes.

J was trimmed by 5 bases and V by 5 bases; bases with no gene match: 4. This CDR3 is 13 amino acids long. Germline V CDR1 and CDR2: MNHEY, SVGAGI. For this clone: As yet, its antigen is unknown.

The study ran the assay at deep level. It was across several immunoSEQ plates that each subset's genomic DNA was evenly split. Generated by immunoSEQ multiplex PCR, the TCRdb table keeps only in-frame clones and is missing some. The data hold under 550,000 clones, with 90% to 97% observed a single time. The sequence was collected from a woman younger than 45 in good health. The chain is built from TRBV6-5 and TRBJ2-7, with 9 positions matching TRBD1. The sample was naive CD4+ T cells sorted from blood. Subset given: CD45RA+ positively selected. The CDR3 spells CASSRTGDDEQYF. The CDR3 coding sequence is TGTGCCAGCAGTCGGACAGGGGACGACGAGCAGTACTTC.